The T cell receptor (beta chain) under discussion was sequenced for a study of blood T cell repertoires in COVID-19. The wider study: The samples span acute and convalescent COVID-19 from the United States, Italy and Spain.

Methods used by the authors: Using reference gene primer amplification, nucleated cell counts were estimated. The table came from immunoSEQ multiplex PCR; TCRdb's copy has only in-frame clones and leaves some out. V and J calls plus clone size are reproduced from that table; the DNA served to infer D and trimming. Here the sample spans under 300,000 clones, around 80% being singletons. The CDR3 loop spans 14 amino acids. Per the germline V gene, CDR1 is SGHDT and CDR2 is YYEEEE. J gave up 8 bases and V 2 bases, and 5 bases lay outside the gene matches. This clone has a handful of counts. This chain joins TRBV5-6 and TRBJ1-4; 8 positions match TRBD1. The sample was peripheral blood. The receptor was isolated from a woman in her late teens or twenties with acute or convalescent COVID-19. The CDR3 nucleotides are TGTGCCAGCAGCTTACTTGGACAGGGAGAAAAACTGTTTTTT. Amino acid sequence: CASSLLGQGEKLFF.